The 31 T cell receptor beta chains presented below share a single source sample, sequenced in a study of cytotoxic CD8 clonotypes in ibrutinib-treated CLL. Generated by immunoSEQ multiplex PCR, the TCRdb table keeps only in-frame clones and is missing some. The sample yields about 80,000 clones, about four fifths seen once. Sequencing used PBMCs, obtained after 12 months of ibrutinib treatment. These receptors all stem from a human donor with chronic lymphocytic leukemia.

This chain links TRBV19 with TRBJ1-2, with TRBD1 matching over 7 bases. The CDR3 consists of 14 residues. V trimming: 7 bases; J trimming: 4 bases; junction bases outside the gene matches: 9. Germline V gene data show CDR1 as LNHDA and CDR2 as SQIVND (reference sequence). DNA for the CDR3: TGTGCCAGTACCTACAGGGGTTTTTTCTATGGCTACACCTTC. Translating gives CASTYRGFFYGYTF.

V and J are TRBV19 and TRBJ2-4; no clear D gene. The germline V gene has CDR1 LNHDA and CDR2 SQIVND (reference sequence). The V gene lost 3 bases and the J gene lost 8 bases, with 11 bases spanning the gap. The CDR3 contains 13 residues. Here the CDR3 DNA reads TGTGCCAGTAGTATCCGGCCCCAGGACATTCAGTACTTC. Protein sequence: CASSIRPQDIQYF.

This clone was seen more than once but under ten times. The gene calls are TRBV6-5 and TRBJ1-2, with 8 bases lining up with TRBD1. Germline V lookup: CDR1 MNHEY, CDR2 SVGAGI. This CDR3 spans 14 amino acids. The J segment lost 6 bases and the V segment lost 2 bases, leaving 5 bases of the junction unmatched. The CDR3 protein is CASSYPGQVNGYTF. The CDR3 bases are TGTGCCAGCAGTTACCCGGGACAGGTCAATGGCTACACCTTC.

CDR3: CASSVGSFSTDTQYF. DNA of the CDR3: TGTGCCAGCAGCGTAGGGTCCTTTAGCACAGATACGCAGTATTTT. The rearrangement joins TRBV9 to TRBJ2-3; D not certain. The CDR3 spans 15 residues. Germline V gene data show CDR1 as SGDLS and CDR2 as YYNGEE. Trimming removed 0 bases at V and 0 bases at J, with 8 bases between.

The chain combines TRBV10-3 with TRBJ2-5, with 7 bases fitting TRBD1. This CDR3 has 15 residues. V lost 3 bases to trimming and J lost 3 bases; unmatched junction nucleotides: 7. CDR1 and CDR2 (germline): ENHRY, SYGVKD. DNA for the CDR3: TGTGCCATCAGTGACTCCGGACAGGAGAAAGAGACCCAGTACTTC. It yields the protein CAISDSGQEKETQYF.

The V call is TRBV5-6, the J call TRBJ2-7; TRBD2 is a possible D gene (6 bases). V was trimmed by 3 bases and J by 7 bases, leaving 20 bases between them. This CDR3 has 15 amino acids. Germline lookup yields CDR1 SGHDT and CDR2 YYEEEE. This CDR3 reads CASSSAGPGTGEQYF. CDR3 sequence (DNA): TGTGCCAGCAGCTCGGCGGGGCCGGGTACGGGGGAGCAGTACTTC.

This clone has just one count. In DNA, the CDR3 is TGTGCCAGTAGTATAGTCCGGGACAGTGAAGCTTTCTTT. Its protein is CASSIVRDSEAFF. The chain is built from TRBV19 and TRBJ1-1, with TRBD1 matching over 7 bases. This CDR3 spans 13 amino acids. Germline loops: CDR1 LNHDA, CDR2 SQIVND (reference sequence). Unmatched junction bases numbered 3, after V lost 1 base and J lost 7 bases.

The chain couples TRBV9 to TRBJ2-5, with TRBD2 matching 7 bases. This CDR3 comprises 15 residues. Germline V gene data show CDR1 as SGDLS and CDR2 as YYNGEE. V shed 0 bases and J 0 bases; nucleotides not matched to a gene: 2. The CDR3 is CASSVGLADQETQYF. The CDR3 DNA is TGTGCCAGCAGCGTAGGGCTAGCGGACCAAGAGACCCAGTACTTC.

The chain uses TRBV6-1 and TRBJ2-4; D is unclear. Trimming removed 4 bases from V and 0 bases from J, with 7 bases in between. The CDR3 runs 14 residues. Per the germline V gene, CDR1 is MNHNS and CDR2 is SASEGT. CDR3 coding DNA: TGTGCCAGCAGTGCCCCGGCAGCCAAAAACATTCAGTACTTC. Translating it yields CASSAPAAKNIQYF.

As DNA, the CDR3 is TGTGCCAGCAGCCCCGCCCTGGACAACTATGGCTACACCTTC. Protein sequence: CASSPALDNYGYTF. The J gene is TRBJ1-2, the V gene TRBV5-5, with D uncertain. CDR1 SGHKS and CDR2 YYEKEE come from the germline V gene (reference sequence). This CDR3 contains 14 residues. The ends were cut back, 4 bases at V and 2 bases at J, with 12 bases in the middle.

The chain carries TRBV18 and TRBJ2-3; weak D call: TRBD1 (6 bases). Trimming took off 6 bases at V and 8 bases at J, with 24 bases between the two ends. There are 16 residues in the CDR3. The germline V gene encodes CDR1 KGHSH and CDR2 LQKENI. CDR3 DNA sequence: TGTGCCAGCTCCCACGATCCCGGGACGCCCAGGGGTACGCAGTATTTT. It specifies CASSHDPGTPRGTQYF.

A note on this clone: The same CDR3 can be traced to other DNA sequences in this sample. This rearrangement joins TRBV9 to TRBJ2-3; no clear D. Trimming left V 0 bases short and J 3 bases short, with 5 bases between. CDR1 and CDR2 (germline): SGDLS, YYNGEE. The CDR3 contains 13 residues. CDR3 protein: CASSVDGTDTQYF. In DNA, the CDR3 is TGTGCCAGCAGCGTAGATGGGACAGATACGCAGTATTTT.

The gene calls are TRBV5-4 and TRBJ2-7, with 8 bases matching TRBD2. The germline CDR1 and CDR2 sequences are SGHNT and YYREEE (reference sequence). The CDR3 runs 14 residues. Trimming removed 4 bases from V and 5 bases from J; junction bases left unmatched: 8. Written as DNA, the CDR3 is TGTGCCAGCAGCCGGGCGGGGGGCAGCAACGAGCAGTACTTC. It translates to CASSRAGGSNEQYF.

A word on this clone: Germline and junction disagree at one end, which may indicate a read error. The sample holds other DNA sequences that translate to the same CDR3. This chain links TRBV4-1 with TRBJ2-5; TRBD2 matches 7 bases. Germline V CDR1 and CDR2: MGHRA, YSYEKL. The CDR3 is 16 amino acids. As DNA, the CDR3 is TGTGCCAGCAGCCAAGACCCAGCGGGGACTCAAGAGACCCAGTACTTC. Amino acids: CASSQDPAGTQETQYF.

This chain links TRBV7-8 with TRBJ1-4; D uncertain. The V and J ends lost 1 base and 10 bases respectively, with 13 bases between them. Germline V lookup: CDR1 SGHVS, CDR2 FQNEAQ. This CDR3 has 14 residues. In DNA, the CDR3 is TGTGCCAGCAGCTTAGGCCCCCGCTTGGGAAAACTGTTTTTT. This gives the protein CASSLGPRLGKLFF.

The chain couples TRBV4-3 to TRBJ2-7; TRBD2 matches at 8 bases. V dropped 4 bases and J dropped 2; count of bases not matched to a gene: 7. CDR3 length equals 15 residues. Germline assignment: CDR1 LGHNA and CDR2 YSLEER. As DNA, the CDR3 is TGCGCCAGCAGCCCCACTAGCGGCCGACCCTACGAGCAGTACTTC. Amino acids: CASSPTSGRPYEQYF.

The CDR3 nucleotides read TGTGCCAGTAGTCCCGTGGCCTCTGGAAACACCATATATTTT. Its protein product is CASSPVASGNTIYF. The chain is built from TRBV19 and TRBJ1-3; D is unclear. Germline CDR1 LNHDA, CDR2 SQIVND (reference sequence). The CDR3 runs 14 residues. V was cut by 5 bases and J by 0 bases, with 8 bases left in between.

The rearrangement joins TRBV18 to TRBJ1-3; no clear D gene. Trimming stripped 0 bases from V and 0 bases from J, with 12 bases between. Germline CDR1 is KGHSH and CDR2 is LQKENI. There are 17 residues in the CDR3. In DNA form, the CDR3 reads TGTGCCAGCTCACCACCCAACGCAGGATCCTCTGGAAACACCATATATTTT. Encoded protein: CASSPPNAGSSGNTIYF.

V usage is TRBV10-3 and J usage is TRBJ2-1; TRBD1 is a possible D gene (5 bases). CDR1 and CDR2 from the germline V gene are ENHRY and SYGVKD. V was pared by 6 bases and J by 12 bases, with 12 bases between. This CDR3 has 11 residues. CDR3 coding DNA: TGTGCCATCAGCCAGGACAAGTCGCAGTTCTTC. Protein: CAISQDKSQFF.

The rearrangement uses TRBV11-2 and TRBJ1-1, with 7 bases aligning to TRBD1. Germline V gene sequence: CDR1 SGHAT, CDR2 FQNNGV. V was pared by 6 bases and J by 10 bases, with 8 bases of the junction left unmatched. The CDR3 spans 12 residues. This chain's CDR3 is CASSSRTGSAFF. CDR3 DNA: TGTGCCAGCAGTTCTCGGACAGGATCAGCTTTCTTT.

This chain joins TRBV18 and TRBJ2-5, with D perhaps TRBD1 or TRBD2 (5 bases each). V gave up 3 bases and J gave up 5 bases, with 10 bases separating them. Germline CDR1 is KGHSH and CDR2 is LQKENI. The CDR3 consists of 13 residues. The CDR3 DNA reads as TGTGCCAGCTCACCTGGGGGTCATGAGACCCAGTACTTC. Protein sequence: CASSPGGHETQYF.

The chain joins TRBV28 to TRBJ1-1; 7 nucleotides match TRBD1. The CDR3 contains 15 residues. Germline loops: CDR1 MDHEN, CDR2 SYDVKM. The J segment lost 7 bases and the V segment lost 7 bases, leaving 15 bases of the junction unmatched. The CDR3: CASTPPTDRVGEAFF. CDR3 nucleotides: TGTGCCAGCACCCCCCCCACCGACAGGGTTGGTGAAGCTTTCTTT.

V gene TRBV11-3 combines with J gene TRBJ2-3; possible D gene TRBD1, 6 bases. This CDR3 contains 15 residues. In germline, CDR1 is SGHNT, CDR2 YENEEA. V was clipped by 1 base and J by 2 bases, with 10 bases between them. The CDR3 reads CASSLGGQTTDTQYF. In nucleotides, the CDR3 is TGTGCCAGCAGCTTAGGCGGACAGACCACAGATACGCAGTATTTT.

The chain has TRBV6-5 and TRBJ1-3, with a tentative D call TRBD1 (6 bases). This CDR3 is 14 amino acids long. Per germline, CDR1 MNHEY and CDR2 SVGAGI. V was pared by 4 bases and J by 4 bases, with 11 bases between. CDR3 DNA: TGTGCCAGCAGTTGGGGGGGCGAGGGAAACACCATATATTTT. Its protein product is CASSWGGEGNTIYF.

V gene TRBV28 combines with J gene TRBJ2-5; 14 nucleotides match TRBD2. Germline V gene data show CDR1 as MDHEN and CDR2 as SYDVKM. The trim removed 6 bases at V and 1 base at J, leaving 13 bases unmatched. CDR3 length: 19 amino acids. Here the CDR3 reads CASSWGATSGRGGQETQYF. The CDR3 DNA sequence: TGTGCCAGCAGCTGGGGCGCGACTAGCGGGAGGGGGGGCCAAGAGACCCAGTACTTC.

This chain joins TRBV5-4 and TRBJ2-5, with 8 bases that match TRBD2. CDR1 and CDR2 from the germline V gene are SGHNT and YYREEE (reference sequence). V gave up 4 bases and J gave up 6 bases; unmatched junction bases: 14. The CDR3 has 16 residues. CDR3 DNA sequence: TGTGCCAGCAGCCCCGGGGGGGGGCTGGAACCCCAGACCCAGTACTTC. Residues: CASSPGGGLEPQTQYF.

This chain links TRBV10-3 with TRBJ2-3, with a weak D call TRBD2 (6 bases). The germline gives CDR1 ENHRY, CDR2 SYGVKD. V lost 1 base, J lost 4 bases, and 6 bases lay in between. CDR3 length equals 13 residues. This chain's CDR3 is CAISEWRADTQYF. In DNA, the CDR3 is TGTGCCATCAGTGAGTGGAGGGCAGATACGCAGTATTTT.

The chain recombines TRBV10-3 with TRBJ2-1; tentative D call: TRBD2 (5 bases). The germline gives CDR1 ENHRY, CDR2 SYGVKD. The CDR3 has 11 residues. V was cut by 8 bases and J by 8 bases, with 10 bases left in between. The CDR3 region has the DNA TGTGCCATCTTCTCTAGCCATGAGCAGTTCTTC. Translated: CAIFSSHEQFF.

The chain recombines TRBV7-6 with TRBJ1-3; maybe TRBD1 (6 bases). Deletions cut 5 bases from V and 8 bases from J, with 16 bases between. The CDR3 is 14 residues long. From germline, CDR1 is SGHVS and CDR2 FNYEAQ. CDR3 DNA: TGTGCCAGCAGCCCCTTGGCAGGGGAGGACACCATATATTTT. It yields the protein CASSPLAGEDTIYF.

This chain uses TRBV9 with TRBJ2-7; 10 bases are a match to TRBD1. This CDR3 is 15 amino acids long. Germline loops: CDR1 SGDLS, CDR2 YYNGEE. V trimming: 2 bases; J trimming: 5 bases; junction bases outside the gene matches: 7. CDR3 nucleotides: TGTGCCAGCAGCGTGGGGACAGGGGACTGGGACGAGCAGTACTTC. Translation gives CASSVGTGDWDEQYF. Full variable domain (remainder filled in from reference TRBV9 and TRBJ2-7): DSGVTQTPKHLITATGQRVTLRCSPRSGDLSVYWYQQSLDQGLQFLIQYYNGEERAKGNILERFSAQQFPDLHSELNLSSLELGDSALYFCASSVGTGDWDEQYFGPGTRLTVT.

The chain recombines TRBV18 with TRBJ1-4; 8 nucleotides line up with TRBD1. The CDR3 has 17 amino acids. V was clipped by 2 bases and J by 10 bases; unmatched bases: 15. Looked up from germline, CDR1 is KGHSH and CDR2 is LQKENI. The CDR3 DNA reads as TGTGCCAGCTCACCAGACCTGGCGGTCGACAGGGGAGGAAAACTGTTTTTT. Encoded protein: CASSPDLAVDRGGKLFF.